This TCR beta chain was obtained from a study of T cells in localized non-small cell lung cancer. Study outcomes and limitations: Elevated circulating T cell density in blood was associated with longer overall survival. Uninvolved adjacent lung showed peak T cell clonality, exceeding tumor. In adjacent lung, a median about 50 of the top 100 tumor clones were found.

Profiling relied on immunoSEQ multiplex PCR, and the TCRdb table lists in-frame clones only, not all of them. The sample carries fewer than 35,000 clones, roughly 87% recorded once. As to this clone: Its target is not known.

Sample: peripheral blood mononuclear cells, taken before any cancer treatment. This clonotype originated in a man aged 40 to 70 with stage III lung adenocarcinoma.

In DNA form, the CDR3 reads TGCGCCAGCAGCCAAGCCCCGAGCGGGGCCAACACCGGGGAGCTGTTTTTT. It yields the protein CASSQAPSGANTGELFF. The chain is built from TRBV4-3 and TRBJ2-2, with 7 positions matching TRBD2. Germline lookup yields CDR1 LGHNA and CDR2 YSLEER. V lost 1 base and J lost 2; bases outside the gene matches: 7. The CDR3 runs 17 residues.